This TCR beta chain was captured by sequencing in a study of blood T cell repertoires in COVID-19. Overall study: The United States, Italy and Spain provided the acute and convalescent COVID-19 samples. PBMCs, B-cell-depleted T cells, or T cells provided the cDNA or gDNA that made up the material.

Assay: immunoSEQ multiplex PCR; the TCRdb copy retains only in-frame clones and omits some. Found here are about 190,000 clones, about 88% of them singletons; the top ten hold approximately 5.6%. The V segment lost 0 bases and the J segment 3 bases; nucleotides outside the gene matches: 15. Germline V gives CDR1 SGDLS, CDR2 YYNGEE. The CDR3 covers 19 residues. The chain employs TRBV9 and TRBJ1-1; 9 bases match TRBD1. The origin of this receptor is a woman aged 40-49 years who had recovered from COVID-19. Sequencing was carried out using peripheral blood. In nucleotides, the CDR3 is TGTGCCAGCAGCGTAGACCCCCTGGGGACAGGGCGGCGGTACACTGAAGCTTTCTTT. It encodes CASSVDPLGTGRRYTEAFF.